Sequencing of this T cell receptor (beta chain) was carried out in a study of blood T cell repertoires in COVID-19. Sequenced by immunoSEQ multiplex PCR; TCRdb stores in-frame clones only, minus some. The sample carries 150,000 to 200,000 clones, 70% to 90% recorded once. Per germline, CDR1 MDHEN and CDR2 SYDVKM. This CDR3 spans 13 amino acids. Trimming cost V 6 bases and J 7 bases; bases outside gene matches: 5. Sequencing was carried out using peripheral blood. The chain couples TRBV28 to TRBJ1-4, with 7 bases identical to TRBD1. This TCR derives from a man aged 45-65 years with active or convalescent COVID-19. The CDR3 sequence is CASSQTGTEKLFF. The DNA for the CDR3 is TGTGCCAGCAGCCAGACAGGGACTGAAAAACTGTTTTTT.